This T cell receptor beta chain was documented in a study of control samples from healthy donors and cancer patients. Generated by immunoSEQ multiplex PCR, the TCRdb table keeps only in-frame clones and is missing some. Of about 53,000 clones listed, around 87% are singletons. Sequencing was performed on PBMCs. This clonotype was sampled from a man in his 60s with head and neck cancer.

CDR3 DNA: TGTGCCTGGAGTGTACCCTCCCGTGGGATCGGAAACACCATATATTTT. Amino acids: CAWSVPSRGIGNTIYF. The V and J genes are TRBV30 and TRBJ1-3, with D uncertain. In germline, CDR1 is GTSNPN, CDR2 SVGIG (reference sequence). V was pared by 0 bases and J by 4 bases, with 16 bases between. The length of the CDR3 is 16 residues. Drawing the rest from reference TRBV30 and TRBJ1-3, the complete variable domain is SQTIHQWPATLVQPVGSPLSLECTVEGTSNPNLYWYRQAAGRGLQLLFYSVGIGQISSEVPQNLSASRPQDRQFILSSKKLLLSDSGFYLCAWSVPSRGIGNTIYFGEGSWLTVV.